This TCR beta chain was recovered during a study of T cells in Graves' hyperthyroidism and ophthalmopathy. Points on this clonotype: At one end, the junction sequence differs from germline, possibly due to a read error.

TCR beta CDR3 regions were amplified from RNA transcripts. HTBI primers were employed in a first-round RT-PCR of the TCR CDR3. TCRdb analysed the multiplex PCR reads with MiXCR anew, one entry per CDR3 protein. The data hold under 400,000 distinct CDR3 sequences, with 13% observed a single time. Stable hyperthyroidism: no ophthalmopathy progression over 18 months of follow-up. Newly diagnosed patients aged 18 to 65 had hyperthyroidism of under 2 months' duration. The CDR3 is made up of 16 amino acids. The germline V gene has CDR1 SGDLS and CDR2 YYNGEE. The rearrangement links TRBV9 to TRBJ2-2, with D perhaps given as TRBD1 or TRBD2 (5 bases each). Sequenced: blood. The receptor was isolated from a young woman with Graves' hyperthyroidism. CDR3 region: CASSVVGIQDTGEPFF. The CDR3 coding sequence is TGTGCCAGCAGCGTAGTAGGCATCCAGGACACCGGGGAGCCGTTTTTT.